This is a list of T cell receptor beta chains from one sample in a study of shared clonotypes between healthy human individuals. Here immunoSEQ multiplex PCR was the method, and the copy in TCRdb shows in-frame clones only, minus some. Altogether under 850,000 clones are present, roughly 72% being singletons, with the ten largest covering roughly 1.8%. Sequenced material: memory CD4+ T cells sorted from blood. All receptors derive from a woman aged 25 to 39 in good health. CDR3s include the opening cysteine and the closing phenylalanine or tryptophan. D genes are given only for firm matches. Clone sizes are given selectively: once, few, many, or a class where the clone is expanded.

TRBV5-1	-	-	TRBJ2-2	TGCGCCAGCAGCTTGTTATTTGGGAACACCGGGGAGCTGTTTTTT	CASSLLFGNTGELFF
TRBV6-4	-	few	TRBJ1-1	TGTGCCAGCAGTGCTAATTTCGGAACTGAAGCTTTCTTT	CASSANFGTEAFF
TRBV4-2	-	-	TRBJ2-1	TGTGCCAGCAGCCAAGGTGGCTCGAACAGGGCTAGGGTAGAGCAGTTCTTC	CASSQGGSNRARVEQFF
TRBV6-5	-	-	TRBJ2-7	TGTGCCAGCAGTCCCGAATACATGGACGAGCAGTACTTC	CASSPEYMDEQYF
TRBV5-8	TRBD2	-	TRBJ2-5	TGTGCCAGCAGGAGGGGGAGCGGGAGCCCGGAGACCCAGTACTTC	CASRRGSGSPETQYF
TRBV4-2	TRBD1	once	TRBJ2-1	TGTGCCAGCAGCCAAGGACAGGGTATGTGGGATGAGCAGTTCTTC	CASSQGQGMWDEQFF
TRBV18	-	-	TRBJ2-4	TGTGCCAGCTCACCCCCAGGTGTCAAAAACATTCAGTACTTC	CASSPPGVKNIQYF
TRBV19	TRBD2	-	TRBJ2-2	TGTGCCAGCAGACTAGCGGCTAACACCGGGGAGCTGTTTTTT	CASRLAANTGELFF
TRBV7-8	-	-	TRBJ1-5	TGTGCCAGCAGCTTAGAGGGGGGCCTCAATCAGCCCCAGCATTTT	CASSLEGGLNQPQHF
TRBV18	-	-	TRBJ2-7	TGTGCCAGCTCTTCGACTACAGCAGGCGACGAGCAGTACTTC	CASSSTTAGDEQYF
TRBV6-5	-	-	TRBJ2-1	TGTGCCAGTACTAGGACACAAGCCTACAATGAGCAGTTCTTC	CASTRTQAYNEQFF
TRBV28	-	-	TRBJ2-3	TGTGCCAGCAGTCCCCACGGCACAGATACGCAGTATTTT	CASSPHGTDTQYF
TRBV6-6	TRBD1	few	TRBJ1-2	TGTGCCAGCAGTGCAGGGACAGCTAACTATGGCTACACCTTC	CASSAGTANYGYTF
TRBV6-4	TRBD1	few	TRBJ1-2	TGTGCCAGCAGCACCTATTTTGTTTTAGGGACAGGGTGTGGCTACACCTTC	CASSTYFVLGTGCGYTF
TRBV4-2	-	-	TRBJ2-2	TGTGCCAGCAGCAAATTCAAGGAAGGTTCTTCGACCGGGGAGCTGTTTTTT	CASSKFKEGSSTGELFF
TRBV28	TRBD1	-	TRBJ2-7	TGTGCCAGCAGTTCCCCACAGGGGCACGGCGTCGAGCAGTACTTC	CASSSPQGHGVEQYF
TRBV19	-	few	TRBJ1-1	TGTGCCAGTAGTATTCGGGGACAGAACACTGAAGCTTTCTTT	CASSIRGQNTEAFF
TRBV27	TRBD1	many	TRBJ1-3	TGTGCCAGCAGTGGCAGTGCGACAGGGCTGGGAAACACCATATATTTT	CASSGSATGLGNTIYF
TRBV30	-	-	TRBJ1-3	TGTGCCTGGAGTCCGGACAGACCATCTGGAAACACCATATATTTT	CAWSPDRPSGNTIYF
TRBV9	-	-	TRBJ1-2	TGTGCCAGCAGCCCAGATCAGACTAACTATGGCTACACCTTC	CASSPDQTNYGYTF
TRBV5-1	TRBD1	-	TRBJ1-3	TGCGCCAGCAGACAGGGGGTTTCGACTGGAAACACCATATATTTT	CASRQGVSTGNTIYF
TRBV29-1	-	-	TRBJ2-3	TGCAGCGTAGATGGGGGTACAGATACGCAGTATTTT	CSVDGGTDTQYF
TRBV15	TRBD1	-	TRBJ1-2	TGTGCCACCAGCAGAGAAAGACAGGGCAAGGGTGGCTACACCTTC	CATSRERQGKGGYTF
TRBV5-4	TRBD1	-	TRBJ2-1	TGTGCCAGCAGCCCCAGGACAGGGTCCTATGAGCAGTTCTTC	CASSPRTGSYEQFF
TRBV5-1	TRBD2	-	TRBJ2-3	TGCGCCAGCCGCCTCAGTGGGACTAAAGCAGATACGCAGTATTTT	CASRLSGTKADTQYF
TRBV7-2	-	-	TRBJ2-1	TGTGCCAGCAGCTTTCTTGGAGGAGAATACAATGAGCAGTTCTTC	CASSFLGGEYNEQFF
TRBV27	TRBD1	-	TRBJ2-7	TGTGCCAGCAGTTATACCGGGACAGGGTACGGCGAGCAGTACTTC	CASSYTGTGYGEQYF
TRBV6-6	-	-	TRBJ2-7	TGTGCGACGCATGGAACCCCGGGCAACGAGCAGTACTTC	CATHGTPGNEQYF
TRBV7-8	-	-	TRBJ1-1	TGTGCCAGCAGCTTAAGGACTGAAGCTTTCTTT	CASSLRTEAFF
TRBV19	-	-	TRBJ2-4	TGTGCCAGTAGCCACGCCGGAGCAGGGGAAAACATTCAGTACTTC	CASSHAGAGENIQYF
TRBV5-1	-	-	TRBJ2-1	TGCGCCAGCAGTCAAGACTCGATGGGGTACAATGAGCAGTTCTTC	CASSQDSMGYNEQFF
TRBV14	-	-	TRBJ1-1	TGTGCCAGCAGCCGTACGGGGAACACTGAAGCTTTCTTT	CASSRTGNTEAFF
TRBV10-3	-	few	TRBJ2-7	TGTGCCATCAGTGAGCCCGGACCTACTACCTCCTACGAGCAGTACTTC	CAISEPGPTTSYEQYF
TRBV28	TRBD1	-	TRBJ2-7	TGTGCCAGCAGTCCCCGACAGGGGATCCCCTACGAGCAGTACTTC	CASSPRQGIPYEQYF
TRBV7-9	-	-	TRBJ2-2	TGTGCCAGCAGAAACGTGGACACCGGGGAGCTGTTTTTT	CASRNVDTGELFF
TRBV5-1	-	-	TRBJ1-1	TGCGCCAGCAGCTTGTTAGGGGCAATGAACACTGAAGCTTTCTTT	CASSLLGAMNTEAFF
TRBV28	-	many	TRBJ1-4	TGTGCCAGCAGCTGGAGTTTGACGTCGGGCTCTCAAAAACTGTTTTTT	CASSWSLTSGSQKLFF
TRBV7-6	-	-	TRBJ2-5	TGTGCCAGCAACCGGGACCCGGGGGAGACCCAGTACTTC	CASNRDPGETQYF
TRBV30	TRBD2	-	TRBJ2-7	TGTGCATCCCTAGCGGGAGGGAAGAACGAGCAGTACTTC	CASLAGGKNEQYF
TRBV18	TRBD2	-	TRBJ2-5	TGTGCCAGCTCAGCCCTAGCGGGAGGGCCGGAGACCCAGTACTTC	CASSALAGGPETQYF
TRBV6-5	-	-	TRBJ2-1	TGTGCCAGCAGGGGAACCGGTACCTACAATGAGCAGTTCTTC	CASRGTGTYNEQFF
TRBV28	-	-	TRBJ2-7	TGTGCCAGCACTCCCTCCCTCAGGAGCTACGAGCAGTACTTC	CASTPSLRSYEQYF
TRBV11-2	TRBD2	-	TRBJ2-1	TGTGCCAGCAGCTCTAGCGGGAACTCCTACAATGAGCAGTTCTTC	CASSSSGNSYNEQFF
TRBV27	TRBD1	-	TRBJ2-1	TGTGCCAGCAGTCTCCGACAGGGGGTGAGTGAGCAGTTCTTC	CASSLRQGVSEQFF
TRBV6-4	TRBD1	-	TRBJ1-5	TGTGCCAGCAGCACTCTTGACAGGGGTAATCAGCCCCAGCATTTT	CASSTLDRGNQPQHF
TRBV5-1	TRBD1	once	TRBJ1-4	TGCGCCAGCAGCACCGGGACAGGGAATGAAAAACTGTTTTTT	CASSTGTGNEKLFF
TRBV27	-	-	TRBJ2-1	TGTGCCAGCACCTGGCGAAGGGGGGAAGGAAATGAGCAGTTCTTC	CASTWRRGEGNEQFF